The TCR beta chain described here comes from a study of identical twins. CDR3 size: 15 residues. Trimming removed 4 bases from V and 5 bases from J, with 18 bases in between. Germline lookup yields CDR1 SGHRS and CDR2 YFSETQ. TCRdb itself ran the 5' RACE reads through MiXCR, one entry per CDR3 protein. The profile shows approximately 530,000 distinct CDR3 sequences, more than 20% of them singletons. These data were also reused for a study on yellow fever vaccine responses in identical twins.

This TCR was sampled from a woman between 18 and 29 years old in good health. The sample was CD4+ T cells sorted from blood. The genes are TRBV5-1 and TRBJ2-5; D possibly corresponds to TRBD2 (7 bases). CDR3 in DNA: TGCGCCAGCAGCGACCTGGGGGGGGGCCTGGAGACCCAGTACTTC. It is translated as CASSDLGGGLETQYF. Together with reference TRBV5-1 and TRBJ2-5, the CDR3 gives the full variable domain: KAGVTQTPRYLIKTRGQQVTLSCSPISGHRSVSWYQQTPGQGLQFLFEYFSETQRNKGNFPGRFSGRQFSNSRSEMNVSTLELGDSALYLCASSDLGGGLETQYFGPGTRLLVL.